This T cell receptor beta chain originates from a study of shared clonotypes between healthy human individuals (dated by TCRdb to between 2020 and 2021). Concerning the study at large: Three men and a couple of women, aged 18 to 49 years, made up the cohort. For each donor, CD4 naive and CD4 memory were each run on three plates, CD8 naive on two plates, and CD8 memory on one plate. The study deeply sequenced blood TCR repertoires of 5 or 6 healthy adults to estimate repertoire size and the extent of clonotype sharing between individuals. To increase sequencing depth and limit assay-specific biases, TCR repertoire library preparation and sequencing were carried out by different laboratories using diverse techniques. Between about 0.94 and 10 billion PBMCs per donor were obtained by leukapheresis. On the study overall, not on this receptor specifically: When a few donors were compared, the shared fraction of clonotypes was around 5% for naive CD4, around 3.6% for naive CD8, about 2.4% for memory CD4, and around 0.37% for memory CD8. Sampling was restricted to blood, and TCR repertoires in tissues likely differ from the TCR repertoires found in blood. Because the study included a small number of donors, the genetic and exposure-history diversity represented was limited. Larger estimated clonotype richness was generally found for naive subsets than for memory subsets. Clonotypes shared by all four sorted-subset donors showed higher generation probabilities than non-shared clonotypes. Rarefaction of sorted-subset datasets indicated incomplete sequencing despite the large sequencing depth. Pairwise subsampling led to the expectation that sequencing depth would affect the degree of clonotype sharing among donors.

Using the deep immunoSEQ assay, TCR CDR3 regions were amplified from genomic DNA by multiplex PCR. Genomic DNA extracted from each cell subset was distributed evenly over all wells of several immunoSEQ 96-well plates, and each plate served as one replicate. For sorted subsets, each replicate PCR was loaded with approximately 190 ng genomic DNA, equivalent to 30,000 or so T cell genomes. The purified libraries were quantified using a Qubit 3.0 fluorometer, sized with a Bioanalyzer 2100, and then quantified again using the KAPA Library Quantification kit. Every immunoSEQ 96-well plate was sequenced on a separate single-read 150-cycle Illumina NextSeq 550 flow cell. As for how the authors treated the data: Because only junctional sequences without quality scores were contained in the immunoSEQ output, filtering matching that applied to full-length reads could not be performed. Sequences were annotated with PyIR, a Python wrapper for IgBLAST v1.9, and V/J genes and CDR3 were assigned using IMGT germline references. Any read was removed if the V/J assignment was weak (E-value above 1e-6), the CDR3 was missing, or the read contained stop codons, out-of-frame junctions, or ambiguous translated residues. V3J clonotypes were defined by identical inferred V gene, J gene, and CDR3 amino acid sequence. To compute the percentage overlap between repertoires, the number of shared unique clonotypes was divided by the size of the smaller repertoire. Repertoire richness was assessed with RTK rarefaction, the Chao1 estimator, and Recon v2.1 estimates of unobserved clonotypes. OLGA was used to compute generation probabilities for all TCRbeta clonotypes that the gDNA method yielded from a few donors. Here the immuneACCESS table is served through TCRdb, limited to in-frame sequences with V and J called. Missing clones are a known gap in these copies; in checked studies unresolved V genes cover under half, and the rest lacks a known reason. That table furnishes V, J and clone size, whereas the DNA furnished D and trimming. Counted in this sample were hundreds of thousands of clones; around 96% of them appeared once. Less than 0.13% of the sample is held by the ten biggest clonotypes.

With respect to this clone: This receptor's antigen is unknown. Nothing much larger sits one base from this clone, and base qualities are not available.

Trimming removed 6 bases from V and 2 bases from J, leaving 20 bases between the germline ends. Including the terminal cysteine and phenylalanine, the CDR3 comprises 18 residues. Only the CDR3 region is kept as DNA, spanning 54 bases read in frame from base 1. CDR1 and CDR2, per the germline V gene (reference sequence), are MNHEY and SMNVEV. CD8 naive samples were obtained by positive selection for CCR7 among CD45RO-negative cells, yielding a CD45RA+CCR7+ population from which TemRA cells were excluded. The donors were healthy, HIV-negative adults with no recently reported acute infections or vaccinations. All donors were Caucasian adults living in Nashville, Tennessee, USA. Blood was collected by leukapheresis, and PBMCs were isolated by Ficoll-Histopaque density gradient centrifugation and then cryopreserved in liquid nitrogen vapor phase. Purity and quantity of every magnetically sorted T cell population were checked by analytical flow cytometry. Genomic DNA was isolated from every sorted fraction and measured by UV absorbance on a Nanodrop 2000c.

The chain joins TRBV27 to TRBJ2-6; the D element might be TRBD1 or TRBD2, as each aligns at 5 bases. This receptor was obtained from a woman aged 25 to 45 in good health. The specimen was naive CD8+ T cells sorted from blood. This specimen's cell subset or site label, interpreted: CD45RA+CCR7+. Here the CDR3 is given as CASSLAGRVGPGANVLTF. The nucleotide sequence is given as TGTGCCAGCAGCTTGGCGGGCAGGGTAGGTCCTGGGGCCAACGTCCTGACTTTC.